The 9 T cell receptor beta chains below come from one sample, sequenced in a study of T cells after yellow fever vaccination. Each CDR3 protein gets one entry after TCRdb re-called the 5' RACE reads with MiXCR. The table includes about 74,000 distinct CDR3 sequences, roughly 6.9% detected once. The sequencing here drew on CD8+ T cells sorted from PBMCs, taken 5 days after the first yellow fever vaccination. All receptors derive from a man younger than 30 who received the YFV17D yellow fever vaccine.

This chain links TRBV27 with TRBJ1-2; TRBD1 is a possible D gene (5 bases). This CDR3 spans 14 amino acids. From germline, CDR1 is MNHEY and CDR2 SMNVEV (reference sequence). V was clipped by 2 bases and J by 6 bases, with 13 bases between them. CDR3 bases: TGTGCCAGCAGTTTAGCCAGGGTGTCGGATGGCTACACCTTC. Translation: CASSLARVSDGYTF.

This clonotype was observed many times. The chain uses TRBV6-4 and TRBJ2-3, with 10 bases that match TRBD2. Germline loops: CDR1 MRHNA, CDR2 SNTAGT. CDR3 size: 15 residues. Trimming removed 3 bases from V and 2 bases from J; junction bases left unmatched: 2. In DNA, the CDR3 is TGTGCCAGCAGTGAAAGCGGGGGGGCCACAGATACGCAGTATTTT. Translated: CASSESGGATDTQYF.

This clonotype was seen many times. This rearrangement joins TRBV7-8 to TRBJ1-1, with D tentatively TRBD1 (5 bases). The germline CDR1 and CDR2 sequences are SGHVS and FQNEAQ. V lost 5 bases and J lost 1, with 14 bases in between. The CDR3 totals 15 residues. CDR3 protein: CASSRGGASNTEAFF. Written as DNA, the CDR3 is TGTGCCAGCAGCCGCGGAGGGGCATCGAACACTGAAGCTTTCTTT.

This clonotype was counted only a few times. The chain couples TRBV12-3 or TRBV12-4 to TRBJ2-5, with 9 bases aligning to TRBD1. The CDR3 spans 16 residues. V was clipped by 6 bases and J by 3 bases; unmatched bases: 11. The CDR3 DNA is TGTGCCAGCAGCCACACAGGGGGCGATTCCAAAGAGACCCAGTACTTC. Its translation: CASSHTGGDSKETQYF.

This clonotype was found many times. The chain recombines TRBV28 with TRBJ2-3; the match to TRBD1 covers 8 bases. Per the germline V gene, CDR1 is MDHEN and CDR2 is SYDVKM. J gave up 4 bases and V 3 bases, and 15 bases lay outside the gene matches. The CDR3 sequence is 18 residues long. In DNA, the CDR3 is TGTGCCAGCAGTTTTCCCCGATTGGGGACAGGCTTTTCAGATACGCAGTATTTT. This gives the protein CASSFPRLGTGFSDTQYF.

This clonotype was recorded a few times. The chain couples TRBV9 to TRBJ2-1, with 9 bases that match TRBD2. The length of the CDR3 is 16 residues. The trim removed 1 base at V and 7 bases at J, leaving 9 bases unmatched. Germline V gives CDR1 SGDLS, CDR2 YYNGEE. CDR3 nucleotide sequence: TGTGCCAGCAGCGTACCCGGGACTAGCTATATAAATGAGCAGTTCTTC. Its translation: CASSVPGTSYINEQFF.

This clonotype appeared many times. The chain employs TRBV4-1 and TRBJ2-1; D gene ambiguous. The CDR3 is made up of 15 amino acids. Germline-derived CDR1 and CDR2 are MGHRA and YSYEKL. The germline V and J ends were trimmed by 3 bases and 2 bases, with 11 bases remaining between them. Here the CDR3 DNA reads TGCGCCAGCAGCCATCCTGGGCTAGCCTACAATGAGCAGTTCTTC. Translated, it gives CASSHPGLAYNEQFF.

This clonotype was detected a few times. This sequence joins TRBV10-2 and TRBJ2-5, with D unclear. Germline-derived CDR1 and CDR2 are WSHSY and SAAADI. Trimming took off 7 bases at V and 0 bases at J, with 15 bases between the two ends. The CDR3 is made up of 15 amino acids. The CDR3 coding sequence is TGCGCCAGCAACCTCGGACCAATGTACCAAGAGACCCAGTACTTC. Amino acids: CASNLGPMYQETQYF.

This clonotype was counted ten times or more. The CDR3 spells CASSPGTADTQYF. The CDR3 DNA is TGTGCCAGCAGCCCCGGGACTGCAGATACGCAGTATTTT. V is TRBV5-6 and J is TRBJ2-3, with D possibly being TRBD2 (6 bases). This CDR3 has 13 amino acids. Between the trimmed V and J ends, which lost 4 bases and 4 bases, there was a span of 10 bases. Germline values: CDR1 SGHDT, CDR2 YYEEEE.